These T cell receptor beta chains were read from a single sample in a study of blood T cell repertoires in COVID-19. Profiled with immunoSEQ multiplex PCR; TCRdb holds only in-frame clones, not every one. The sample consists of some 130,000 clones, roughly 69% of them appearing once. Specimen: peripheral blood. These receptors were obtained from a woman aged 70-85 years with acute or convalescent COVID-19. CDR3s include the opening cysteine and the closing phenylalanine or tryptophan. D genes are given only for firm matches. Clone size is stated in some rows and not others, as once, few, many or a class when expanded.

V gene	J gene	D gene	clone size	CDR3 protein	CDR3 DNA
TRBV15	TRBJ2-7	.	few	CATSRTTVTSFEQYF	TGTGCCACCAGCAGAACTACCGTCACCTCCTTCGAGCAGTACTTC
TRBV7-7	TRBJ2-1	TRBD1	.	CASSLGTGVTEQFF	TGTGCTAGCAGCTTAGGCACAGGGGTCACTGAGCAGTTCTTC
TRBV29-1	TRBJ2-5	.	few	CSSAEGRETQYF	TGCAGCTCTGCGGAGGGCCGAGAGACCCAGTACTTC
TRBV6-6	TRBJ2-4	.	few	CASSYPSGVAKNIQYF	TGTGCCAGCAGTTACCCTTCAGGGGTGGCCAAAAACATTCAGTACTTC
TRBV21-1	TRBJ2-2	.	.	CASSLAGGPTTGELFF	TGTGCCAGCAGCCTAGCGGGAGGGCCGACCACCGGGGAGCTGTTTTTT
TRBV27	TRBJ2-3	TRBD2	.	CASLSHTSGRAGTQYF	TGTGCCAGCCTTTCCCACACTAGCGGGAGGGCCGGTACGCAGTATTTT
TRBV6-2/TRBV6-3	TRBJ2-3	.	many	CASSYERYTQYF	TGTGCCAGCAGTTATGAGCGATATACGCAGTATTTT
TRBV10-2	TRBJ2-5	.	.	CASSGQFRETQYF	TGCGCCAGCAGTGGACAGTTTCGGGAGACCCAGTACTTC
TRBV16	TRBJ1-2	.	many	CASSQSAADYGYTF	TGTGCCAGCAGCCAATCGGCGGCAGATTATGGCTACACCTTC
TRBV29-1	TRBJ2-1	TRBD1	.	CSATGTGSYNEQFF	TGCAGCGCTACCGGGACAGGGTCCTACAATGAGCAGTTCTTC
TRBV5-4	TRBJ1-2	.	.	CASSLIKTRGYYGYTF	TGTGCCAGCAGCTTGATCAAAACAAGGGGGTACTATGGCTACACCTTC